The rows below give T cell receptor beta chains drawn from one sample of a study of blood T cell repertoires in COVID-19. TCRdb's copy holds only in-frame clones and misses some; the assay was immunoSEQ multiplex PCR. The profile covers around 160,000 clones, with more than 75% appearing a single time and more than 1% taken by the ten largest. Sequenced: PBMCs or T cells enriched from blood (not recorded which). These receptors were obtained from a woman between 25 and 40 years old with acute COVID-19. CDR3s include the opening cysteine and the closing phenylalanine or tryptophan. D genes are given only for firm matches. Not all rows give a size; the values are once, few, many and, for expanded clones, a class.

j_gene	v_gene	d_gene	abundance	CDR3aa	CDR3nt
TRBJ1-1	TRBV5-4	.	.	CASSPDRLNTEAFF	TGTGCCAGCAGCCCGGACAGATTGAACACTGAAGCTTTCTTT
TRBJ1-1	TRBV29-1	TRBD1	few	CSASPDRGLEAFF	TGCAGCGCCTCACCTGACAGGGGGCTAGAAGCTTTCTTT
TRBJ1-5	TRBV21-1	.	.	CASSIPRDTSNQPQHF	TGTGCCAGCAGCATTCCCCGGGACACTAGCAATCAGCCCCAGCATTTT
TRBJ2-1	TRBV19	TRBD1	.	CASSVDRGIDEQFF	TGTGCCAGTAGTGTGGACAGGGGAATCGATGAGCAGTTCTTC
TRBJ2-6	TRBV7-9	TRBD1	.	CASSPSPGTGAGANVLTF	TGTGCCAGCAGCCCTAGTCCCGGGACAGGGGCCGGGGCCAACGTCCTGACTTTC
TRBJ1-5	TRBV7-2	.	.	CASSLTGHNQPQHF	TGTGCCAGCAGCTTGACAGGACACAATCAGCCCCAGCATTTT
TRBJ2-3	TRBV21-1	.	.	CASSKEFGGPTWCRTDTQYF	TGTGCCAGCAGCAAAGAATTCGGGGGACCCACGTGGTGTCGCACAGATACGCAGTATTTT
TRBJ2-1	TRBV3-1/TRBV3-2	TRBD2	.	CASSQVIWDVSGRPYNEQFF	TGTGCCAGCAGCCAAGTTATATGGGATGTTAGCGGGAGGCCCTACAATGAGCAGTTCTTC
TRBJ2-7	TRBV5-4	.	few	CASSFGGEQYF	TGTGCCAGCAGCTTCGGTGGCGAGCAGTACTTC
TRBJ1-2	TRBV7-3	.	.	CASSLSAGYGYGYTF	TGTGCCAGCAGCTTAAGCGCGGGGTATGGCTATGGCTACACCTTC
TRBJ1-2	TRBV9	TRBD1	.	CASSVDASGTGNGYTF	TGTGCCAGCAGCGTAGACGCCTCCGGGACAGGGAATGGCTACACCTTC
TRBJ1-5	TRBV4-2	.	.	CASSQEWGLNQPQHF	TGTGCCAGCAGCCAAGAATGGGGGCTCAATCAGCCCCAGCATTTT
TRBJ1-6	TRBV30	.	.	CAWSVLDSNNSPLHF	TGTGCCTGGAGTGTACTGGACAGTAATAATTCACCCCTCCACTTT
TRBJ2-1	TRBV5-1	TRBD2	.	CASSPSSGSGNEQFF	TGCGCCAGCAGCCCTTCTAGCGGGAGTGGTAATGAGCAGTTCTTC
TRBJ2-3	TRBV6-5	.	.	CASSTTSSTDTQYF	TGTGCCAGCAGTACGACTAGTAGCACAGATACGCAGTATTTT
TRBJ1-2	TRBV27	TRBD1	few	CASSFTDRGNYGYTF	TGTGCCAGCAGTTTCACTGACAGGGGCAACTATGGCTACACCTTC
TRBJ2-3	TRBV27	TRBD1	.	CASRQGSTDTQYF	TGTGCCAGCCGACAGGGCTCCACAGATACGCAGTATTTT
TRBJ2-7	TRBV24-1	TRBD1	.	CATSDHGGTGTDYEQYF	TGTGCCACCAGTGACCACGGGGGGACAGGGACCGACTACGAGCAGTACTTC
TRBJ2-7	TRBV27	.	.	CASSFAGYEQYF	TGTGCCAGCAGTTTTGCCGGCTACGAGCAGTACTTC
TRBJ1-1	TRBV28	.	.	CASSLGRSRTDVWGVNTEAFF	TGTGCCAGCAGCCTAGGACGGTCCCGGACTGACGTGTGGGGAGTGAACACTGAAGCTTTCTTT